Presented here are 16 T cell receptor beta chains from one specimen sequenced in a study of cytomegalovirus exposure and HLA in healthy donors. The PCR used 60 Vbeta and 13 Jbeta primers. Produced via immunoSEQ multiplex PCR; TCRdb's table is partial and in-frame only. The sample has roughly 130,000 clones, 73% seen once. Material for sequencing was PBMCs. The source of these receptors is a woman between 40 and 50 years old in good health and CMV-seropositive.

This clone appeared once. The chain carries TRBV29-1 and TRBJ2-7, with TRBD1 matching over 9 bases. The CDR3 runs 12 residues. V shed 4 bases, J shed 6 bases, and the junction held 4 bases outside the gene matches. Germline V gives CDR1 SQVTM, CDR2 ANQGSEA. The CDR3 spells CSVGGQGGEQYF. The CDR3 bases are TGCAGCGTTGGGGGACAGGGTGGCGAGCAGTACTTC.

CDR3 sequence reads: CASSSSFVPGQGDSSNQPQHF. CDR3 DNA: TGTGCCAGCAGTTCATCATTTGTTCCGGGACAGGGGGACTCTAGCAATCAGCCCCAGCATTTT. The chain joins TRBV28 to TRBJ1-5, with TRBD1 identical over 11 bases. J gave up 0 bases and V 4 bases, and 17 bases lay outside the gene matches. Per the germline V gene, CDR1 is MDHEN and CDR2 is SYDVKM. This CDR3 spans 21 amino acids.

The chain joins TRBV5-5 to TRBJ1-5, with 9 bases matching TRBD1. V shed 4 bases, J shed 7 bases, and the junction held 6 bases outside the gene matches. Per germline, CDR1 SGHKS and CDR2 YYEKEE (reference sequence). The CDR3 is 14 amino acids. The CDR3 DNA reads TGTGCCAGCAGCCGGACAGGGGAGCTCCAGCCCCAGCATTTT. Its translation: CASSRTGELQPQHF.

This clone was counted once. This chain connects TRBV7-2 to TRBJ1-2, with D hard to call. The germline V gene has CDR1 SGHTA and CDR2 FQGNSA. This CDR3 has 14 residues. Trimming shortened V by 0 bases and J by 7 bases, and 12 bases separated the two germline ends. DNA of the CDR3: TGTGCCAGCAGCTTAGCATTCGGGGTGGGTGGCTACACCTTC. Encoded protein: CASSLAFGVGGYTF.

The chain has TRBV2 and TRBJ1-5; no firm D call. From germline, CDR1 is SNHLY and CDR2 FYNNEI. Trimming cost V 6 bases and J 4 bases, with 4 bases left between them. CDR3 length equals 11 residues. DNA for the CDR3: TGTGCCAGCAGCGAGAATCAGCCCCAGCATTTT. Protein: CASSENQPQHF. Drawing the rest from reference TRBV2 and TRBJ1-5, the complete variable domain is EPEVTQTPSHQVTQMGQEVILRCVPISNHLYFYWYRQILGQKVEFLVSFYNNEISEKSEIFDDQFSVERPDGSNFTLKIRSTKLEDSAMYFCASSENQPQHFGDGTRLSIL.

Regarding this clone: At the DNA level, this CDR3 is encoded by other sequences in the same sample as well. The chain has TRBV30 and TRBJ2-1, with a tentative D call TRBD1 (6 bases). Per germline, CDR1 GTSNPN and CDR2 SVGIG (reference sequence). The V end was cut by 3 bases, the J end by 7 bases, with 19 bases between. This CDR3 region has 15 residues. CDR3 nucleotides: TGTGCCTGGAGCGGGGACACCTTCTATGGAAATGAGCAGTTCTTC. It codes for CAWSGDTFYGNEQFF.

This clone was counted between two and nine times. The chain is built from TRBV30 and TRBJ1-1; TRBD1 matches 7 bases. From germline, CDR1 is GTSNPN and CDR2 SVGIG (reference sequence). This CDR3 is 14 amino acids long. After removal of 2 bases from V and 4 bases from J, the junction contained 7 bases not matched to a gene. This CDR3 is CAWSKGGWATEAFF. The CDR3, as DNA: TGTGCCTGGAGTAAAGGGGGCTGGGCCACTGAAGCTTTCTTT.

The chain joins TRBV6-1 to TRBJ1-5, with 7 bases aligning to TRBD1. The length of the CDR3 is 15 residues. Germline V gene sequence: CDR1 MNHNS, CDR2 SASEGT. The V gene end was trimmed by 6 bases and the J gene end by 3 bases; junction bases not matched to a gene: 8. CDR3 sequence reads: CASRETGYSNQPQHF. The CDR3 DNA reads as TGTGCCAGCAGAGAGACAGGGTACTCCAATCAGCCCCAGCATTTT.

CDR3 protein: CAWSSGGIQETQYF. In DNA form, the CDR3 reads TGTGCCTGGTCTAGCGGGGGGATCCAAGAGACCCAGTACTTC. This chain uses TRBV30 with TRBJ2-5, with 11 bases aligning to TRBD2. Per the germline V gene, CDR1 is GTSNPN and CDR2 is SVGIG (reference sequence). V shed 5 bases and J 1 base; nucleotides not matched to a gene: 3. The CDR3 is made up of 14 amino acids. Complete variable domain (other parts from reference TRBV30 and TRBJ2-5): SQTIHQWPATLVQPVGSPLSLECTVEGTSNPNLYWYRQAAGRGLQLLFYSVGIGQISSEVPQNLSASRPQDRQFILSSKKLLLSDSGFYLCAWSSGGIQETQYFGPGTRLLVL.

The V call is TRBV5-1, the J call TRBJ2-7, with D uncertain. The CDR3 has 14 residues. Germline CDR1 SGHRS, CDR2 YFSETQ. Trimming removed 0 bases from V and 2 bases from J, with 9 bases in between. This CDR3 is CASSLVSPPYEQYF. In DNA, the CDR3 is TGCGCCAGCAGCTTGGTCAGTCCCCCCTACGAGCAGTACTTC.

The genes are TRBV28 and TRBJ2-3; 9 bases match TRBD2. CDR3 length: 15 residues. Germline values: CDR1 MDHEN, CDR2 SYDVKM. J was trimmed by 3 bases and V by 2 bases; bases with no gene match: 3. The CDR3 loop reads CASSLRGGATDTQYF. Written as DNA, the CDR3 is TGTGCCAGCAGTTTACGCGGGGGGGCAACAGATACGCAGTATTTT.

Details on this clone: One end of the junction fails to match germline, which may point to a read error. Other DNA sequences in the sample encode the same CDR3. J is TRBJ2-7 and V is TRBV27; 8 positions agree with TRBD1. Germline loops: CDR1 MNHEY, CDR2 SMNVEV (reference sequence). CDR3 length: 13 residues. The CDR3 spells CASSSGQGYEQYF. The DNA of the CDR3 is TGCGCCAGCAGTTCAGGACAGGGCTACGAGCAGTACTTC.

CDR3 coding DNA: TGTGCCAGCAGGAAAAATCCGGGACTAGACTCTTACGAGCAGTACTTC. It encodes CASRKNPGLDSYEQYF. The chain employs TRBV27 and TRBJ2-7; the match to TRBD2 covers 8 bases. CDR1 and CDR2 (germline): MNHEY, SMNVEV (reference sequence). The CDR3 length is 16 residues. The trim removed 6 bases at V and 4 bases at J, leaving 14 bases unmatched.

The J gene is TRBJ1-2, the V gene TRBV5-1; D uncertain. This CDR3 contains 14 residues. V was cut by 4 bases and J by 4 bases, with 14 bases left in between. CDR1 SGHRS and CDR2 YFSETQ come from the germline V gene. In DNA form, the CDR3 reads TGCGCCAGCAGCGGCGAGGGCGCGGTCTATGGCTACACCTTC. This translates into CASSGEGAVYGYTF.

The chain joins TRBV4-1 to TRBJ1-4; D is uncertain. V lost 1 base and J lost 7, with 16 bases in between. The CDR3 spans 16 residues. Per the germline V gene, CDR1 is MGHRA and CDR2 is YSYEKL. CDR3 region: CASSQVSPRIGEKLFF. DNA of the CDR3: TGCGCCAGCAGCCAAGTTAGCCCGCGGATCGGTGAAAAACTGTTTTTT.

The chain uses TRBV9 and TRBJ2-5; TRBD2 aligns across 8 bases. Germline CDR1 and CDR2: SGDLS and YYNGEE. Unmatched junction bases numbered 15, after V lost 3 bases and J lost 5 bases. There are 17 residues in the CDR3. CDR3: CASSGGEAGGLEETQYF. The CDR3 coding sequence is TGTGCCAGCAGCGGGGGAGAGGCGGGGGGCTTAGAGGAGACCCAGTACTTC. The variable domain in full, completed from reference TRBV9 and TRBJ2-5, reads DSGVTQTPKHLITATGQRVTLRCSPRSGDLSVYWYQQSLDQGLQFLIQYYNGEERAKGNILERFSAQQFPDLHSELNLSSLELGDSALYFCASSGGEAGGLEETQYFGPGTRLLVL.